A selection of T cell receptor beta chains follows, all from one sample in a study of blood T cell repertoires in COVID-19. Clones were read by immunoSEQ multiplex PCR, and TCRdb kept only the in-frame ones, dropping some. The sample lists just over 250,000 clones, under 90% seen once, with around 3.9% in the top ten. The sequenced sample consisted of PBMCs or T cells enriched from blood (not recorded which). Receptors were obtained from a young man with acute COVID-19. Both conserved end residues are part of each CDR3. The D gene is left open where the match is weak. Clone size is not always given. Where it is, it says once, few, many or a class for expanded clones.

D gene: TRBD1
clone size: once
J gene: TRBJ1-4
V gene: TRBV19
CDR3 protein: CASSPGQGTEKLFF
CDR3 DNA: TGTGCCAGTAGTCCGGGACAGGGGACTGAAAAACTGTTTTTT

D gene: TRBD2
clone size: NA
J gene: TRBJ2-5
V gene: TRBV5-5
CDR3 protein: CASSLAGGGETQYF
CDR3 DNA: TGTGCCAGCAGCTTAGCGGGGGGAGGGGAGACCCAGTACTTC

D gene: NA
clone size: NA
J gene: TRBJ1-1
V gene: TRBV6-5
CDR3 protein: CASGLSSAEAFF
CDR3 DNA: TGTGCCAGCGGACTCTCCTCGGCTGAAGCTTTCTTT

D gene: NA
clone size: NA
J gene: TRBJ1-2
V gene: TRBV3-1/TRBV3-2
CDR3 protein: CASSQDGVWGHGYTF
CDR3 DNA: TGTGCCAGCAGCCAAGACGGCGTTTGGGGCCATGGCTACACCTTC

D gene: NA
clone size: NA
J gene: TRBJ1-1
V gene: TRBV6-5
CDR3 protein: CASSKNMNTEAFF
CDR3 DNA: TGTGCCAGCAGCAAGAACATGAACACTGAAGCTTTCTTT

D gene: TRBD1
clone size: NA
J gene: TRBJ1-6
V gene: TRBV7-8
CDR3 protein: CASSSLTGVNSPLHF
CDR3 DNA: TGTGCCAGCAGCTCCCTGACAGGGGTTAATTCACCCCTCCACTTT

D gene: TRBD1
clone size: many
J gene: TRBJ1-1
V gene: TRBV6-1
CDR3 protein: CASSDDTGGITEAFF
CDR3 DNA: TGTGCCAGCAGTGACGATACAGGGGGCATCACTGAAGCTTTCTTT

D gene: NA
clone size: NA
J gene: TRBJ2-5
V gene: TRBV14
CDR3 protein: CASSRGQRYQETQYF
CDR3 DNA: TGTGCCAGCAGCCGAGGACAGAGGTACCAAGAGACCCAGTACTTC

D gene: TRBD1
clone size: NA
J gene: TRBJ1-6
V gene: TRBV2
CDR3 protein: CARASQQGSYNSPLHF
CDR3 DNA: TGTGCCAGAGCGTCCCAACAGGGGTCCTATAATTCACCCCTCCACTTT

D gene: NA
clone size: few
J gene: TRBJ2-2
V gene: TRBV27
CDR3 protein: CASSYSGAGELFF
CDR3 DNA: TGTGCCAGCAGTTATTCCGGAGCCGGGGAGCTGTTTTTT

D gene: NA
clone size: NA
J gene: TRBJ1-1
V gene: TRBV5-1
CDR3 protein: CASSLAGSTLNTEAFF
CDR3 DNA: TGTGCCAGCAGCTTGGCGGGGTCGACTCTGAACACTGAAGCTTTCTTT

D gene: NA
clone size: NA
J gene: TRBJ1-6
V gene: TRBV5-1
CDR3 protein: CASSSTGVMSPLHF
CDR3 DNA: TGCGCCAGCAGCTCGACAGGCGTGATGTCACCCCTCCACTTT

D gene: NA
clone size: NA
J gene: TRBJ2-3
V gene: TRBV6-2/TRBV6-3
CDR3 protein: CASSSSTDTQYF
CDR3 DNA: TGTGCCAGCAGTTCAAGCACAGATACGCAGTATTTT

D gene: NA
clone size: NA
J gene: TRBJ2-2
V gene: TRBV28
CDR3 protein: CASSFFGTGELFF
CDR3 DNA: TGTGCCAGCAGTTTTTTCGGTACCGGGGAGCTGTTTTTT

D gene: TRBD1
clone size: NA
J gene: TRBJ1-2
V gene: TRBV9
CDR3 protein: CASSVSGQGVSGYTF
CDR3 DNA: TGTGCCAGCAGCGTCTCGGGACAGGGGGTAAGCGGCTACACCTTC

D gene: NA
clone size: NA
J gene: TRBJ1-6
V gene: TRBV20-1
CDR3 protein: CSASRQGDNSPLHF
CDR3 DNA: TGCAGTGCTAGTCGTCAGGGTGACAATTCACCCCTCCACTTT